What follows is one T cell receptor (beta chain) and its context. No antigen is known for it. Produced via immunoSEQ multiplex PCR; TCRdb's table is partial and in-frame only. The sample holds around 82,000 clones, around 78% seen once. The data stem from a study of radiotherapy plus CTLA-4 blockade in lung cancer. The overall study: Patients showed objective responses in 18% of cases, and disease control was achieved by approximately 31%. Findings and limits, study-wide: Together with interferon-beta, which increased in serum after radiation, early dynamic changes in blood T cell clones were reportedly the best predictors of response.

The sample consisted of peripheral blood, taken from a patient treated with radiotherapy plus ipilimumab. The sequence was collected from a human donor with non-small cell lung cancer whose response to radiotherapy plus ipilimumab could not be evaluated. Some clones in this sample may be carry-over from other donors' samples.

DNA for the CDR3: TGTGCCAGCAGCCGCTTCAGGGGGCGCGTAAGCACCGGGGAGCTGTTTTTT. This codes for CASSRFRGRVSTGELFF. The chain carries TRBV27 and TRBJ2-2; 8 bases align to TRBD1. The CDR3 is made up of 17 amino acids. Trimming removed 6 bases from V and 4 bases from J; junction bases left unmatched: 13. Germline V lookup: CDR1 MNHEY, CDR2 SMNVEV (reference sequence).